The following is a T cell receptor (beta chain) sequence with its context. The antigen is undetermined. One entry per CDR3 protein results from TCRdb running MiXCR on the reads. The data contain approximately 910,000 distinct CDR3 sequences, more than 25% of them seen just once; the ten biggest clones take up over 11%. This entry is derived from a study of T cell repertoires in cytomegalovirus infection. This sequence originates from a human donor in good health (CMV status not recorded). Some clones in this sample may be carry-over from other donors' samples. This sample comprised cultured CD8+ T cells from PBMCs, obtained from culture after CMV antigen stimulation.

CDR3 region: CATSRKDRGNTEAFF. CDR3 sequence (DNA): TGTGCCACCAGCAGAAAAGACAGGGGGAACACTGAAGCTTTCTTT. The J gene is TRBJ1-1, the V gene TRBV15; 8 nucleotides align to TRBD1. CDR1 is LNHNV, CDR2 YYDKDF, per germline (reference sequence). Trimming removed 2 bases from V and 1 base from J; junction bases left unmatched: 3. The length of the CDR3 is 15 residues.